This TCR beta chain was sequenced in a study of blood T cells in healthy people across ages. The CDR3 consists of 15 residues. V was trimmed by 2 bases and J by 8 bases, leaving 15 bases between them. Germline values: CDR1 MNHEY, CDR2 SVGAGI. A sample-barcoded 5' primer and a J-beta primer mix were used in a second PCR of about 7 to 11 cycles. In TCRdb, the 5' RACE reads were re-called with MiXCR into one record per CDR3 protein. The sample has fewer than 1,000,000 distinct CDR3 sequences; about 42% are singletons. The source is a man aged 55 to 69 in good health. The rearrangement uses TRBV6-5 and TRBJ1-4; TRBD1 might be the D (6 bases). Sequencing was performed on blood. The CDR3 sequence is CASSYGGGSGEKLFF. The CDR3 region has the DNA TGTGCCAGCAGTTACGGGGGCGGCTCTGGCGAAAAACTGTTTTTT.